A single T cell receptor (beta chain) is shown here with its context. The data are from a study of control samples from healthy donors and cancer patients. The CDR3 is made up of 11 amino acids. Looked up from germline, CDR1 is LGHDT and CDR2 is YNNKEL (reference sequence). Trimming removed 2 bases from V and 7 bases from J, with 5 bases in between. Measured with immunoSEQ multiplex PCR; TCRdb has only the in-frame clones, and not every one. The table includes roughly 130,000 clones, approximately 90% detected once. This receptor was taken from a man aged 50-60 years in good health. Sequences were obtained from blood. The rearrangement joins TRBV3-1 (or the pseudogene TRBV3-2) to TRBJ1-1; D gene unclear. CDR3 nucleotide sequence: TGTGCCAGCAGCCAACGGGGTGAAGCTTTCTTT. Translated, it gives CASSQRGEAFF.